This T cell receptor (beta chain) was sequenced for a study of T-cell memory formation after mild COVID-19. Germline loops: CDR1 SQVTM, CDR2 ANQGSEA. The CDR3 is 12 amino acids. Trimming stripped 7 bases from V and 7 bases from J, with 14 bases between. TCRdb used MiXCR to reprocess the 5' RACE reads, holding one entry per CDR3 protein. The sample records 85,000 to 120,000 distinct CDR3 sequences, around 12% being singletons. This clonotype occurred a few times. What was sequenced was PBMCs or a T cell subset sorted from them (not recorded which). The receptor was isolated from an adult woman who had mild COVID-19 (a few samples of this study predate the infection). Cell type and time point are not known. This chain links TRBV29-1 with TRBJ2-1, with TRBD1 as a possible D gene (6 bases). This CDR3 is CSGAGDGNEQFF. The CDR3 DNA sequence: TGCAGCGGGGCAGGGGATGGGAATGAGCAGTTCTTC.